These 15 T cell receptor beta chains share one sample of origin, sequenced in a study of cytomegalovirus exposure and HLA in healthy donors. PCR primers comprised 60 Vbeta and 13 Jbeta primers. Produced via immunoSEQ multiplex PCR; TCRdb's table is partial and in-frame only. The sample lists around 170,000 clones; approximately 80% were seen once. Sequenced sample: PBMCs. Receptors originate from a man between 18 and 35 years old in good health and CMV-seronegative.

CDR3 DNA sequence: TGTGCCAGCAGCTTTACAGGGGGCGCAGGGCAGCCCCAGCATTTT. Translating gives CASSFTGGAGQPQHF. The J gene is TRBJ1-5, the V gene TRBV28; 9 bases line up with TRBD1. This CDR3 contains 15 residues. The germline gives CDR1 MDHEN, CDR2 SYDVKM. Trimming removed 6 bases from V and 7 bases from J; junction bases left unmatched: 10.

CDR3 sequence reads: CAISGGGANGYTF. DNA of the CDR3: TGTGCCATCAGTGGAGGGGGCGCAAATGGCTACACCTTC. V usage is TRBV10-3 and J usage is TRBJ1-2; 7 nucleotides match TRBD1. The CDR3 runs to 13 residues. Losses at the gene ends were 4 bases for V and 6 bases for J; bases not matched to a gene: 5. Per the germline V gene, CDR1 is ENHRY and CDR2 is SYGVKD.

The chain uses TRBV27 and TRBJ2-7, with D perhaps TRBD1 (5 bases). The V end was cut by 5 bases, the J end by 2 bases, with 22 bases between. This CDR3 region has 17 residues. The V gene's germline CDR1 is MNHEY and CDR2 SMNVEV (reference sequence). In DNA form, the CDR3 reads TGTGCCAGCAGTCTTCCCCCCCCGCAAGGGGTCACCTACGAGCAGTACTTC. Translation: CASSLPPPQGVTYEQYF.

The chain employs TRBV6-6 and TRBJ2-7; no reliable D call. Trimming took 6 bases from V and 7 from J, leaving 10 bases between them. CDR1 is MNHNY and CDR2 is SVGAGI in the germline V gene (reference sequence). This CDR3 is built from 11 residues. The CDR3 region has the DNA TGTGCCAGCAGCCCCGCTAATGAGCAGTACTTC. Translation gives CASSPANEQYF.

The chain combines TRBV19 with TRBJ2-7; 10 bases match TRBD2. This CDR3 region has 14 residues. Germline CDR1 LNHDA, CDR2 SQIVND (reference sequence). Germline trimming cut 7 bases from V and 6 bases from J; bases unmatched to any gene: 9. The CDR3 DNA sequence: TGTGCCAGTACCCCAGCGGGGGGGCCCTCCGAGCAGTACTTC. Its translation is CASTPAGGPSEQYF.

This clone was observed once. The chain couples TRBV7-3 to TRBJ2-3, with 9 bases that match TRBD1. Germline assignment: CDR1 SGHTA and CDR2 FQGTGA. The CDR3 has 13 amino acids. Losses at the gene ends were 8 bases for V and 5 bases for J; bases not matched to a gene: 5. The CDR3 region has the DNA TGTGCCAGCGGTACAGGGGGCCGAGATACGCAGTATTTT. This sequence encodes CASGTGGRDTQYF.

J is TRBJ2-7 and V is TRBV7-9, with 8 positions matching TRBD2. The V and J ends lost 1 base and 5 bases, in that order; junction bases with no gene match: 16. Per germline, CDR1 SEHNR and CDR2 FQNEAQ (reference sequence). The CDR3 is 18 residues long. The CDR3 bases are TGTGCCAGCAGCTTAGAGGTTCGTAGGACGGGAGGGGCGGACGAGCAGTACTTC. Its protein product is CASSLEVRRTGGADEQYF.

This chain links TRBV7-2 with TRBJ1-6, with D uncertain. Germline V gives CDR1 SGHTA, CDR2 FQGNSA. The CDR3 runs 17 residues. Trimming removed 2 bases at V and 0 bases at J, with 11 bases between. The CDR3 bases are TGTGCCAGCAGCTTATTACCGGGGAGCTCCTATAATTCACCCCTCCACTTT. Residues: CASSLLPGSSYNSPLHF.

V gene TRBV9 combines with J gene TRBJ2-7, with D maybe TRBD1 (5 bases). Germline loops: CDR1 SGDLS, CDR2 YYNGEE. V dropped 2 bases and J dropped 1 base, with 10 bases sitting between them. The CDR3 is 14 residues long. This chain's CDR3 is CASSVSQGSYEQYF. The CDR3 nucleotides read TGTGCCAGCAGCGTTAGCCAGGGTTCCTACGAGCAGTACTTC.

The V call is TRBV7-3, the J call TRBJ2-1; 7 nucleotides match TRBD1. V lost 3 bases to trimming and J lost 3 bases; unmatched junction nucleotides: 2. CDR3 length: 14 residues. The V gene's germline CDR1 is SGHTA and CDR2 FQGTGA. CDR3 DNA sequence: TGTGCCAGCAGCTTTGGGACAGACTACAATGAGCAGTTCTTC. Its translation: CASSFGTDYNEQFF.

This clone turned up a few times. The chain uses TRBV29-1 and TRBJ2-2; 9 bases line up with TRBD1. Trimming took 6 bases from V and 5 from J; bases not matched to a gene: 13. Germline V CDR1 and CDR2: SQVTM, ANQGSEA. The CDR3 spans 16 residues. This chain's CDR3 is CSVGRGQGPLTGELFF. DNA of the CDR3: TGCAGCGTGGGCCGCGGACAGGGGCCTCTAACCGGGGAGCTGTTTTTT.

The chain combines TRBV2 with TRBJ1-2; D remains unclear. CDR1 is SNHLY, CDR2 FYNNEI, per germline. The CDR3 extends over 12 amino acids. V shed 3 bases and J shed 7 bases, with 9 bases lying between them. CDR3 nucleotide sequence: TGTGCCAGCAGTGAGGTCCCCGGTGGCTACACCTTC. Translation: CASSEVPGGYTF.

V gene TRBV19 combines with J gene TRBJ1-1, with TRBD1 matching 7 bases. The CDR3 loop spans 16 amino acids. Losses at the gene ends were 5 bases for V and 4 bases for J; bases not matched to a gene: 13. CDR1 and CDR2 (germline): LNHDA, SQIVND (reference sequence). CDR3 protein: CASSFRTGMVVTEAFF. CDR3 sequence (DNA): TGTGCCAGTAGTTTTAGGACAGGAATGGTAGTCACTGAAGCTTTCTTT.

There are a few counts of this clone. The rearrangement links TRBV5-1 to TRBJ1-1; 10 nucleotides align to TRBD1. V gave up 4 bases and J gave up 4 bases; unmatched junction bases: 10. The CDR3 runs to 16 residues. The germline gives CDR1 SGHRS, CDR2 YFSETQ. The chain's CDR3 is CASSISGTGVSTEAFF. CDR3 nucleotides: TGCGCCAGCAGCATCTCCGGGACAGGGGTGAGCACTGAAGCTTTCTTT. Full variable domain (rest looked up from reference TRBV5-1 and TRBJ1-1): KAGVTQTPRYLIKTRGQQVTLSCSPISGHRSVSWYQQTPGQGLQFLFEYFSETQRNKGNFPGRFSGRQFSNSRSEMNVSTLELGDSALYLCASSISGTGVSTEAFFGQGTRLTVV.

The rearrangement joins TRBV28 to TRBJ1-2; possible D gene TRBD1, 6 bases. Germline V gene sequence: CDR1 MDHEN, CDR2 SYDVKM. Trimming took 5 bases from V and 7 from J, leaving 23 bases between them. The CDR3 sequence is 16 residues long. CDR3 DNA: TGTGCCAGCAGTGGGAGCTTACCGGACAGACGGAGTGGCTACACCTTC. This sequence encodes CASSGSLPDRRSGYTF.